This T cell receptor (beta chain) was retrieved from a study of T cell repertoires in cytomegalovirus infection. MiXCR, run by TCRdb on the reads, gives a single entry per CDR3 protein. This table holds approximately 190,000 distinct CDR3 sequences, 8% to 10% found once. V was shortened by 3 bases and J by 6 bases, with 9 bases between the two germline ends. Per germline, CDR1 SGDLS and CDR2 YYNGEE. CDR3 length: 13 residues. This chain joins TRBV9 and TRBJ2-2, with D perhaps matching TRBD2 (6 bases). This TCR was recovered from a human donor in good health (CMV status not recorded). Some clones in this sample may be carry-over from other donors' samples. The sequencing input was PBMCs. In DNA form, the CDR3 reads TGTGCCAGCAGCGGACTAGTTGCCGGGGAGCTGTTTTTT. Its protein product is CASSGLVAGELFF.